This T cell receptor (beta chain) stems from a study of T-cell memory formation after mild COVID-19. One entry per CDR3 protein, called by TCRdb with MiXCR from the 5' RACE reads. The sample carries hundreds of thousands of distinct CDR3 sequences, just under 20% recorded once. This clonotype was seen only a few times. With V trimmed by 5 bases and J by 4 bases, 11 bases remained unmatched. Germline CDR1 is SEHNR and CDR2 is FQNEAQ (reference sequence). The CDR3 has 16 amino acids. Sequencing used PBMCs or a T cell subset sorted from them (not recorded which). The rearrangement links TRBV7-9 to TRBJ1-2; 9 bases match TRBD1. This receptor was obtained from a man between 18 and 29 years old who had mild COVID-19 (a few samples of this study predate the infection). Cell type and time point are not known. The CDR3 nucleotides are TGTGCCAGCAGCGCGACTGGGACAGGGTATCCCTATGGCTACACCTTC. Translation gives CASSATGTGYPYGYTF.